A single sample is the source of the 4 T cell receptor beta chains below, sequenced in a study of graft-versus-host responses after intestinal transplantation. Their recognized antigens are unknown. Assay used: immunoSEQ multiplex PCR; TCRdb lists only in-frame clones, some missing. The sample consists of under 90,000 clones, 80% to 95% of them appearing once. The material was unstimulated CD4+ T cells sorted from spleen or lymph node cells, obtained before transplant. The receptors come from a human donor who was the organ donor for an intestinal transplant.

The chain has TRBV7-8 and TRBJ2-1; D might be TRBD1 (5 bases). Germline values: CDR1 SGHVS, CDR2 FQNEAQ. This CDR3 is built from 14 residues. Trimming removed 3 bases from V and 2 bases from J, with 8 bases in between. This CDR3 is CASSLGPTYNEQFF. The CDR3 DNA sequence: TGTGCCAGCAGCTTGGGGCCAACCTACAATGAGCAGTTCTTC.

The chain recombines TRBV11-3 with TRBJ1-1; a possible D gene is TRBD1 (6 bases). The CDR3 is made up of 15 amino acids. Germline V CDR1 and CDR2: SGHNT, YENEEA. Trimming left V 8 bases short and J 9 bases short, with 25 bases between. The CDR3 sequence: CASCRGLQNTEQAFF. CDR3 nucleotides: TGTGCCAGCTGCAGGGGACTACAGAACACGGAACAAGCTTTCTTT.

This chain connects TRBV28 to TRBJ2-3, with a weak D call TRBD2 (5 bases). V was clipped by 7 bases and J by 0 bases, with 11 bases between them. The CDR3 spans 14 residues. Germline lookup yields CDR1 MDHEN and CDR2 SYDVKM. The CDR3 coding sequence is TGTGCCAGCACTCTACGGACTAGCACAGATACGCAGTATTTT. It translates to CASTLRTSTDTQYF.

The V and J genes are TRBV2 and TRBJ2-7; D unclear. The CDR3 consists of 12 residues. The V end was cut by 4 bases, the J end by 0 bases, with 4 bases between. Germline V gene data show CDR1 as SNHLY and CDR2 as FYNNEI. The CDR3 region has the DNA TGTGCCAGCAGTGGGAGCTCCTACGAGCAGTACTTC. Protein product: CASSGSSYEQYF.